These 18 T cell receptor beta chains came from one sample sequenced in a study of blood T cell repertoires in COVID-19. Profiled with immunoSEQ multiplex PCR; TCRdb holds only in-frame clones, not every one. This sample yields 200,000 to 300,000 clones, of which under 90% are seen a single time; around 9.1% belongs to the top ten. The sample was peripheral blood. These receptors were taken from a human donor in a cohort sampled during active COVID-19.

CDR3 sequence (DNA): TGTGCCAGCAGTTACTCTGGGACAGGGTGGGAGACCCAGTACTTC. Residues: CASSYSGTGWETQYF. The chain carries TRBV6-6 and TRBJ2-5; 9 nucleotides line up with TRBD1. The CDR3 extends over 15 amino acids. CDR1 MNHNY and CDR2 SVGAGI come from the germline V gene (reference sequence). J was trimmed by 5 bases and V by 0 bases; bases with no gene match: 4.

The gene calls are TRBV10-3 and TRBJ2-3; 7 bases agree with TRBD2. Germline V gene sequence: CDR1 ENHRY, CDR2 SYGVKD. The CDR3 spans 17 residues. The trim removed 0 bases at V and 5 bases at J, leaving 11 bases unmatched. The CDR3 coding sequence is TGTGCCATCAGTGAGTCTGTGGGGAGGGCCGGGGGAGATACGCAGTATTTT. Protein product: CAISESVGRAGGDTQYF.

This clone was seen repeatedly, ten times or more. The sample has other DNA sequences that encode this CDR3 too. J is TRBJ1-4 and V is TRBV2; a possible D gene is TRBD1 (6 bases). Deletions cut 2 bases from V and 8 bases from J, with 15 bases between. The CDR3 loop spans 15 amino acids. The germline CDR1 and CDR2 sequences are SNHLY and FYNNEI. CDR3 protein: CASSELAGAGEKLFF. The CDR3 DNA reads as TGTGCCAGCAGTGAATTGGCGGGGGCGGGGGAAAAACTGTTTTTT.

This chain links TRBV7-8 with TRBJ1-3; 7 bases are shared with TRBD1. With V trimmed by 5 bases and J by 8 bases, 9 bases remained unmatched. The CDR3 consists of 14 residues. From germline, CDR1 is SGHVS and CDR2 FQNEAQ. Here the CDR3 reads CASSPRQGLYTIYF. The CDR3 region has the DNA TGTGCCAGCAGCCCTCGACAGGGTTTATACACCATATATTTT. Full variable domain (rest looked up from reference TRBV7-8 and TRBJ1-3): GAGVSQSPRYKVAKRGQDVALRCDPISGHVSLFWYQQALGQGPEFLTYFQNEAQLDKSGLPSDRFFAERPEGSVSTLKIQRTQQEDSAVYLCASSPRQGLYTIYFGEGSWLTVV.

This clone was picked up a small number of times. The V and J genes are TRBV18 and TRBJ1-1, with 10 bases aligning to TRBD1. The germline gives CDR1 KGHSH, CDR2 LQKENI. This CDR3 spans 15 amino acids. After removal of 3 bases from V and 6 bases from J, the junction contained 7 bases not matched to a gene. The CDR3 DNA follows: TGTGCCAGCTCACCTAGGGGACAGGGGCGGGCTGAAGCTTTCTTT. Protein product: CASSPRGQGRAEAFF.

The chain uses TRBV21-1 and TRBJ2-1; the table calls TRBD2, which could not be checked here. TRBV21-1 corresponds to a pseudogene. The CDR3 extends over 15 amino acids. DNA for the CDR3: TGTGCCAGCACCCCCCCTCGGCTAGCGCACAATGAGCAGTTCTTC. This translates into CASTPPRLAHNEQFF.

V usage is TRBV14 and J usage is TRBJ1-1; D gene ambiguous. Germline lookup yields CDR1 SGHDN and CDR2 FVKESK. The CDR3 extends over 15 amino acids. V was shortened by 1 base and J by 4 bases, with 13 bases between the two germline ends. CDR3 bases: TGTGCCAGCAGCCAAGGAGCGGGAGGGATCACTGAAGCTTTCTTT. Translating it yields CASSQGAGGITEAFF.

This chain links TRBV5-1 with TRBJ2-7, with TRBD1 as a possible D gene (7 bases). The CDR3 spans 14 residues. V was pared by 1 base and J by 2 bases, with 10 bases between. Germline V gene data show CDR1 as SGHRS and CDR2 as YFSETQ. The CDR3 nucleotides read TGCGCCAGCAGCTTGACAGGGGAGGCCTACGAGCAGTACTTC. As protein: CASSLTGEAYEQYF.

V usage is TRBV7-9 and J usage is TRBJ2-3; D possibly corresponds to TRBD2 (6 bases). The CDR3 contains 15 residues. Germline V gene sequence: CDR1 SEHNR, CDR2 FQNEAQ (reference sequence). V was cut by 1 base and J by 3 bases, with 11 bases left in between. The CDR3 DNA reads as TGTGCCAGCAGCTTAGTGGGACTGGGTACAGATACGCAGTATTTT. Amino acids: CASSLVGLGTDTQYF.

The J gene is TRBJ2-3, the V gene TRBV7-3; tentative D call: TRBD2 (6 bases). This CDR3 contains 13 residues. V shed 7 bases and J shed 6 bases, with 14 bases lying between them. Germline assignment: CDR1 SGHTA and CDR2 FQGTGA. The CDR3 region is CASTIRGRDTQYF. CDR3 DNA sequence: TGTGCCAGCACCATCCGGGGGAGGGATACGCAGTATTTT.

The rearrangement links TRBV28 to TRBJ1-2; the match to TRBD1 covers 7 bases. The CDR3 extends over 13 amino acids. CDR1 MDHEN and CDR2 SYDVKM come from the germline V gene. The junction had 8 bases not matched to a gene; V was cut back by 5 bases and J by 8 bases. CDR3 sequence (DNA): TGTGCCAGCAGTGTCGACAGGGTCGGCGGCTACACCTTC. Encoded protein: CASSVDRVGGYTF.

This sequence joins TRBV30 and TRBJ1-2; TRBD1 aligns across 11 bases. V lost 0 bases and J lost 8; bases outside the gene matches: 11. Per the germline V gene, CDR1 is GTSNPN and CDR2 is SVGIG (reference sequence). There are 16 residues in the CDR3. CDR3: CAWSVRLWDRGRGYTF. The CDR3 region has the DNA TGTGCCTGGAGTGTACGTCTCTGGGACAGGGGGAGGGGCTACACCTTC.

The table lists this clone with a count of one. This sequence joins TRBV2 and TRBJ2-5, with 7 bases fitting TRBD1. The CDR3 extends over 15 amino acids. Germline V gives CDR1 SNHLY, CDR2 FYNNEI. Trimming cost V 7 bases and J 4 bases; bases outside gene matches: 12. CDR3 sequence reads: CASTEAGGRLETQYF. The CDR3 DNA reads as TGTGCCAGCACCGAAGCAGGGGGACGTCTAGAGACCCAGTACTTC.

The chain recombines TRBV5-1 with TRBJ2-1, with 15 bases identical to TRBD2. Trimming removed 3 bases from V and 8 bases from J; junction bases left unmatched: 6. Germline assignment: CDR1 SGHRS and CDR2 YFSETQ. The CDR3 totals 16 residues. This CDR3 reads CASSWGTSGRTHEQFF. For the CDR3, the DNA is TGCGCCAGCAGCTGGGGGACTAGCGGGAGGACCCATGAGCAGTTCTTC.

V gene TRBV19 combines with J gene TRBJ1-1, with 12 bases aligning to TRBD1. Germline CDR1 reads LNHDA; CDR2 reads SQIVND (reference sequence). This CDR3 is built from 17 residues. After removal of 5 bases from V and 0 bases from J, the junction contained 7 bases not matched to a gene. The CDR3 sequence is CASSRGTGGSMNTEAFF. The CDR3 DNA reads as TGTGCCAGTAGTCGAGGGACAGGGGGCAGTATGAACACTGAAGCTTTCTTT.

The V and J genes are TRBV18 and TRBJ2-4; 7 bases agree with TRBD1. The CDR3 extends over 18 amino acids. Per germline, CDR1 KGHSH and CDR2 LQKENI. The V gene end was trimmed by 6 bases and the J gene end by 1 base; junction bases not matched to a gene: 15. In nucleotides, the CDR3 is TGTGCCAGCTCGTCCGGGACAGCAATGAGACTGGCCAAAAACATTCAGTACTTC. Translation gives CASSSGTAMRLAKNIQYF. Full variable domain (remainder filled in from reference TRBV18 and TRBJ2-4): NAGVMQNPRHLVRRRGQEARLRCSPMKGHSHVYWYRQLPEEGLKFMVYLQKENIIDESGMPKERFSAEFPKEGPSILRIQQVVRGDSAAYFCASSSGTAMRLAKNIQYFGAGTRLSVL.

V is TRBV19 and J is TRBJ1-2; D remains unclear. CDR1 and CDR2 from the germline V gene are LNHDA and SQIVND (reference sequence). This CDR3 comprises 13 residues. V dropped 5 bases and J dropped 4 bases, with 11 bases sitting between them. The CDR3: CASSPTAVYGYTF. The CDR3 DNA reads TGTGCCAGTAGTCCGACCGCGGTCTATGGCTACACCTTC.

The rearrangement links TRBV5-1 to TRBJ2-6; D is uncertain. Trimming took 0 bases from V and 4 from J, leaving 11 bases between them. CDR1 is SGHRS, CDR2 YFSETQ, per germline. There are 16 residues in the CDR3. The CDR3, as DNA: TGCGCCAGCAGCTTGGTTCCGGTCTCAGGGGCCAACGTCCTGACTTTC. Translated: CASSLVPVSGANVLTF.